This TCR beta chain was observed in a study of early T cells in non-severe SARS-CoV-2 infection. As for the study in general: Alpha and beta chains were unpaired, from unsorted whole-blood bulk RNA.

TCRdb processed the 5' RACE reads anew with MiXCR; each CDR3 protein has one entry. There are 65,000 to 95,000 distinct CDR3 sequences in the sample; approximately 9.1% occur only once, and 4.8% lies in the top ten. For this clonotype: The target antigen is unknown.

Study-wide results and caveats: There was a bias toward anti-spike CD8 responses in VDJdb matching, which missed private and CD4 specificities.

J lost 0 bases, V lost 0 bases, and 6 bases had no gene match. Looked up from germline, CDR1 is SGHRS and CDR2 is YFSETQ. This CDR3 has 16 amino acids. This TCR came from an adult who was a healthcare worker with PCR-confirmed SARS-CoV-2 infection or an uninfected control (not recorded which). Input material: whole blood. The chain carries TRBV5-1 and TRBJ2-7; 7 positions match TRBD1. Here the CDR3 DNA reads TGCGCCAGCAGCTTGGTACCGGGACAGAACTCCTACGAGCAGTACTTC. This codes for CASSLVPGQNSYEQYF.